This record covers a single TCR beta chain. The antigen is not known. This sample is drawn from a study of cytomegalovirus exposure and HLA in healthy donors. At the level of the study: Around 87 million unique TCRs, all from HLA-typed donors, were included in an early release of the data.

The V gene end was trimmed by 0 bases and the J gene end by 0 bases; junction bases not matched to a gene: 7. This CDR3 region has 17 residues. CDR1 is SGDLS, CDR2 YYNGEE, per germline. Notes on the study in general: The authors later linked a missense DCLRE1C variant to TCR beta V- and J-gene trimming.

Everyone who donated was a healthy bone marrow donor. The PCR contained 60 Vbeta and 13 Jbeta primers. Profiling relied on immunoSEQ multiplex PCR, and the TCRdb table lists in-frame clones only, not all of them. The sample records some 170,000 clones, approximately 85% being singletons. J is TRBJ2-3 and V is TRBV9, with 7 bases fitting TRBD2. Sequencing used PBMCs. This receptor was taken from a girl aged 2-15 years in good health and CMV-seropositive. The CDR3 nucleotides read TGTGCCAGCAGCGTAGAGGGGCTAGCGGTCAGCACAGATACGCAGTATTTT. This codes for CASSVEGLAVSTDTQYF.